A selection of T cell receptor beta chains follows, all from one sample in a study of blood T cell repertoires in COVID-19. Profiling relied on immunoSEQ multiplex PCR, and the TCRdb table lists in-frame clones only, not all of them. The sample lists some 100,000 clones, roughly 92% occurring once. Sample: peripheral blood. These receptors all come from a man between 65 and 80 years old with acute or convalescent COVID-19. Both conserved end residues are part of each CDR3. Each record gives: CDR3 protein, CDR3 DNA, V gene, clone size, D gene, J gene. D genes are given only for firm matches. The listing skips clone size in some rows; elsewhere it reads once, few, many or a size class.

CDR3aa: CASSLGRENTEAFF
CDR3nt: TGTGCCAGCAGCTTAGGCAGGGAGAACACTGAAGCTTTCTTT
v_gene: TRBV11-3
abundance: -
d_gene: -
j_gene: TRBJ1-1

CDR3aa: CASSRGLAGGNEQFF
CDR3nt: TGTGCCAGCAGTAGGGGACTAGCGGGAGGAAATGAGCAGTTCTTC
v_gene: TRBV6-5
abundance: -
d_gene: TRBD2
j_gene: TRBJ2-1

CDR3aa: CASLGQNLGNTIYF
CDR3nt: TGTGCCAGCCTGGGGCAGAACTTAGGAAACACCATATATTTT
v_gene: TRBV6-6
abundance: once
d_gene: -
j_gene: TRBJ1-3

CDR3aa: CASSPTPVISYEQYF
CDR3nt: TGCGCCAGCAGCCCGACACCGGTTATCTCCTACGAGCAGTACTTC
v_gene: TRBV5-1
abundance: -
d_gene: -
j_gene: TRBJ2-7

CDR3aa: CASREGSVDEQFF
CDR3nt: TGTGCCAGCAGGGAGGGGTCTGTGGATGAGCAGTTCTTC
v_gene: TRBV7-2
abundance: once
d_gene: -
j_gene: TRBJ2-1

CDR3aa: CATEGPGQGGTDYGYTF
CDR3nt: TGCGCCACCGAGGGGCCGGGACAGGGGGGTACTGACTATGGCTACACCTTC
v_gene: TRBV4-1
abundance: -
d_gene: TRBD1
j_gene: TRBJ1-2

CDR3aa: CANNLAGDTGELFF
CDR3nt: TGTGCCAACAACCTAGCGGGAGACACCGGGGAGCTGTTTTTT
v_gene: TRBV19
abundance: -
d_gene: TRBD2
j_gene: TRBJ2-2

CDR3aa: CASSLGGHPSEQYF
CDR3nt: TGTGCCAGCAGCTTAGGGGGACACCCCTCCGAGCAGTACTTC
v_gene: TRBV13
abundance: once
d_gene: -
j_gene: TRBJ2-7

CDR3aa: CASTKDGGANTEAFF
CDR3nt: TGTGCCAGCACCAAGGACGGAGGTGCGAACACTGAAGCTTTCTTT
v_gene: TRBV6-5
abundance: -
d_gene: -
j_gene: TRBJ1-1

CDR3aa: CASSQPGAGNTIYF
CDR3nt: TGTGCCAGCAGCCAACCAGGCGCTGGAAACACCATATATTTT
v_gene: TRBV27
abundance: -
d_gene: -
j_gene: TRBJ1-3

CDR3aa: CASSLFAGVGNSPLHF
CDR3nt: TGTGCCAGCAGCTTGTTCGCCGGGGTAGGTAATTCACCCCTCCACTTT
v_gene: TRBV5-5
abundance: -
d_gene: -
j_gene: TRBJ1-6

CDR3aa: CASSISSLAGNEQFF
CDR3nt: TGTGCCAGTAGTATCTCCTCTCTCGCGGGCAATGAGCAGTTCTTC
v_gene: TRBV19
abundance: -
d_gene: -
j_gene: TRBJ2-1

CDR3aa: CASSQGRGLCTF
CDR3nt: TGTGCCAGCAGCCAGGGTAGGGGACTTTGCACCTTC
v_gene: TRBV3-1/TRBV3-2
abundance: -
d_gene: -
j_gene: TRBJ1-2

CDR3aa: CASSLGTEVYEQYF
CDR3nt: TGCGCCAGCAGCCTCGGGACAGAAGTCTACGAGCAGTACTTC
v_gene: TRBV4-3
abundance: -
d_gene: TRBD1
j_gene: TRBJ2-7

CDR3aa: CASSARQDNTEAFF
CDR3nt: TGTGCCAGCAGCGCCAGACAGGACAACACTGAAGCTTTCTTT
v_gene: TRBV9
abundance: -
d_gene: -
j_gene: TRBJ1-1

CDR3aa: CASSASGGPGNTIYF
CDR3nt: TGTGCCAGCAGCGCAAGCGGGGGTCCTGGAAACACCATATATTTT
v_gene: TRBV7-9
abundance: -
d_gene: -
j_gene: TRBJ1-3

CDR3aa: CASSLVAGNEQFF
CDR3nt: TGTGCCAGCAGCCTTGTAGCGGGGAATGAGCAGTTCTTC
v_gene: TRBV3-1/TRBV3-2
abundance: -
d_gene: TRBD2
j_gene: TRBJ2-1

CDR3aa: CASSFGQGKNTIYF
CDR3nt: TGCGCCAGCAGCTTCGGACAGGGGAAGAACACCATATATTTT
v_gene: TRBV5-1
abundance: few
d_gene: TRBD1
j_gene: TRBJ1-3

CDR3aa: CASSGRGGLNAINTQYF
CDR3nt: TGTGCCAGCAGTGGGCGGGGGGGCCTCAACGCCATAAATACGCAGTATTTT
v_gene: TRBV7-6
abundance: -
d_gene: TRBD2
j_gene: TRBJ2-3

CDR3aa: CASVERGASNTGELFF
CDR3nt: TGTGCCAGCGTCGAGCGGGGGGCCTCGAACACCGGGGAGCTGTTTTTT
v_gene: TRBV7-9
abundance: -
d_gene: TRBD2
j_gene: TRBJ2-2

CDR3aa: CASSNPLAGVETQYF
CDR3nt: TGTGCCAGCAGCAATCCTCTAGCGGGAGTAGAGACCCAGTACTTC
v_gene: TRBV7-9
abundance: -
d_gene: TRBD2
j_gene: TRBJ2-5

CDR3aa: CASSDRGWVSTEAFF
CDR3nt: TGCGCCAGCAGTGACAGGGGGTGGGTGAGCACTGAAGCTTTCTTT
v_gene: TRBV10-2
abundance: -
d_gene: TRBD1
j_gene: TRBJ1-1

CDR3aa: CASRKTGLVFYEQFF
CDR3nt: TGTGCCAGCAGAAAGACGGGACTAGTCTTCTATGAGCAGTTCTTC
v_gene: TRBV6-5
abundance: few
d_gene: TRBD2
j_gene: TRBJ2-1

CDR3aa: CASSPRLGQNTEAFF
CDR3nt: TGTGCCAGCTCACCACGTCTGGGACAGAACACTGAAGCTTTCTTT
v_gene: TRBV18
abundance: -
d_gene: -
j_gene: TRBJ1-1

CDR3aa: CASSFDLAYEQYF
CDR3nt: TGTGCCAGCAGTTTTGACTTAGCCTACGAGCAGTACTTC
v_gene: TRBV12-3/TRBV12-4
abundance: few
d_gene: -
j_gene: TRBJ2-7

CDR3aa: CASSFGTGDSGNTIYF
CDR3nt: TGTGCCAGCAGTTTCGGGACAGGCGACTCTGGAAACACCATATATTTT
v_gene: TRBV28
abundance: once
d_gene: TRBD1
j_gene: TRBJ1-3

CDR3aa: CASSLRGARVYGYTF
CDR3nt: TGTGCCAGCAGCTTACGGGGGGCGCGGGTCTATGGCTACACCTTC
v_gene: TRBV13
abundance: -
d_gene: -
j_gene: TRBJ1-2

CDR3aa: CASSHHGLAGISYNEQFF
CDR3nt: TGTGCCAGCAGCCACCACGGACTAGCGGGAATATCCTACAATGAGCAGTTCTTC
v_gene: TRBV14
abundance: few
d_gene: TRBD2
j_gene: TRBJ2-1

CDR3aa: CASSLLANIYEQYF
CDR3nt: TGTGCCAGCAGCCTACTAGCGAACATTTACGAGCAGTACTTC
v_gene: TRBV7-8
abundance: -
d_gene: TRBD2
j_gene: TRBJ2-7

CDR3aa: CATTGGLGSDTQYF
CDR3nt: TGTGCCACCACGGGGGGGCTTGGTTCAGATACGCAGTATTTT
v_gene: TRBV15
abundance: once
d_gene: TRBD2
j_gene: TRBJ2-3

CDR3aa: CASSLALQGVYRATNEKLFF
CDR3nt: TGTGCCAGCAGCTTGGCCTTGCAGGGGGTATATCGTGCAACTAATGAAAAACTGTTTTTT
v_gene: TRBV5-5
abundance: -
d_gene: TRBD1
j_gene: TRBJ1-4

CDR3aa: CASSPDILSGNTIYF
CDR3nt: TGTGCCAGCAGCCCGGACATCCTCTCTGGAAACACCATATATTTT
v_gene: TRBV13
abundance: -
d_gene: -
j_gene: TRBJ1-3

CDR3aa: CASSSYRANEQFF
CDR3nt: TGTGCCAGCAGTTCGTACAGGGCCAATGAGCAGTTCTTC
v_gene: TRBV12-3/TRBV12-4
abundance: once
d_gene: -
j_gene: TRBJ2-1

CDR3aa: CASSLMGTGNEKLFF
CDR3nt: TGTGCCAGCAGCTTGATGGGGACAGGGAATGAAAAACTGTTTTTT
v_gene: TRBV7-9
abundance: -
d_gene: TRBD1
j_gene: TRBJ1-4

CDR3aa: CASSLAGTRSETQYF
CDR3nt: TGTGCCAGCAGCTTAGCGGGGACTAGATCGGAGACCCAGTACTTC
v_gene: TRBV7-2
abundance: -
d_gene: TRBD2
j_gene: TRBJ2-5

CDR3aa: CASSFRREYNEQFF
CDR3nt: TGTGCCAGCAGCTTCCGCCGGGAGTACAATGAGCAGTTCTTC
v_gene: TRBV7-8
abundance: -
d_gene: -
j_gene: TRBJ2-1

CDR3aa: CASSVAGPLSGNTIYF
CDR3nt: TGTGCCAGCAGCGTTGCGGGGCCCCTCTCTGGAAACACCATATATTTT
v_gene: TRBV9
abundance: -
d_gene: -
j_gene: TRBJ1-3

CDR3aa: CASSQSVIAKNIQYF
CDR3nt: TGCGCCAGCAGCCAATCTGTTATAGCCAAAAACATTCAGTACTTC
v_gene: TRBV4-3
abundance: -
d_gene: -
j_gene: TRBJ2-4

CDR3aa: CASSIDGGAWSPLHF
CDR3nt: TGTGCCAGTAGTATAGATGGGGGCGCTTGGTCACCCCTCCACTTT
v_gene: TRBV19
abundance: -
d_gene: -
j_gene: TRBJ1-6

CDR3aa: CASSLAGPGEQYF
CDR3nt: TGCGCCAGCAGCCTAGCGGGCCCGGGCGAGCAGTACTTC
v_gene: TRBV5-1
abundance: -
d_gene: TRBD2
j_gene: TRBJ2-7

CDR3aa: CATSRDRGTGELFF
CDR3nt: TGTGCCACCAGCAGAGATCGGGGAACCGGGGAGCTGTTTTTT
v_gene: TRBV15
abundance: -
d_gene: -
j_gene: TRBJ2-2

CDR3aa: CASSLSTGLNEAFF
CDR3nt: TGTGCCAGCAGTTTATCGACAGGGCTAAATGAAGCTTTCTTT
v_gene: TRBV6-5
abundance: -
d_gene: TRBD1
j_gene: TRBJ1-1

CDR3aa: CASSYLWNSGKSDQETQYF
CDR3nt: TGTGCCAGCAGTTACTTGTGGAATAGCGGGAAATCGGACCAAGAGACCCAGTACTTC
v_gene: TRBV6-7
abundance: few
d_gene: TRBD2
j_gene: TRBJ2-5

CDR3aa: CASSMTGGSGNTIYF
CDR3nt: TGTGCCAGTAGTATGACGGGGGGCTCTGGAAACACCATATATTTT
v_gene: TRBV19
abundance: -
d_gene: -
j_gene: TRBJ1-3

CDR3aa: CATQFGTSGKAGELFF
CDR3nt: TGTGCCACCCAGTTCGGGACTAGCGGGAAGGCCGGGGAGCTGTTTTTT
v_gene: TRBV24-1
abundance: -
d_gene: TRBD2
j_gene: TRBJ2-2

CDR3aa: CAINRVLGDEQYF
CDR3nt: TGTGCCATAAACCGGGTCCTCGGCGACGAGCAGTACTTC
v_gene: TRBV10-3
abundance: -
d_gene: -
j_gene: TRBJ2-7

CDR3aa: CASSPLGQASYNEQFF
CDR3nt: TGTGCCAGCAGCCCCCTCGGACAGGCCTCCTACAATGAGCAGTTCTTC
v_gene: TRBV11-2
abundance: -
d_gene: TRBD1
j_gene: TRBJ2-1

CDR3aa: CASSLRGGASEQFF
CDR3nt: TGTGCCAGCAGCTTAAGAGGGGGGGCGAGTGAGCAGTTCTTC
v_gene: TRBV13
abundance: -
d_gene: -
j_gene: TRBJ2-1

CDR3aa: CASSLGGVNAEAFF
CDR3nt: TGTGCCAGCAGCTTAGGGGGAGTGAACGCTGAAGCTTTCTTT
v_gene: TRBV11-2
abundance: -
d_gene: -
j_gene: TRBJ1-1

CDR3aa: CASSDAAHNSPLHF
CDR3nt: TGTGCCAGTAGCGACGCGGCCCATAATTCACCCCTCCACTTT
v_gene: TRBV6-6
abundance: once
d_gene: -
j_gene: TRBJ1-6

CDR3aa: CASSLLTGVETQYF
CDR3nt: TGTGCCAGCAGCTTGTTGACAGGGGTTGAGACCCAGTACTTC
v_gene: TRBV5-5
abundance: -
d_gene: TRBD1
j_gene: TRBJ2-5

CDR3aa: CATSREEAGFRYSPLHF
CDR3nt: TGTGCCACCAGCAGAGAAGAAGCAGGGTTTAGGTATTCACCCCTCCACTTT
v_gene: TRBV15
abundance: -
d_gene: -
j_gene: TRBJ1-6

CDR3aa: CASSSQGAGIYGYTF
CDR3nt: TGTGCCAGCAGTTCGCAGGGGGCGGGAATCTATGGCTACACCTTC
v_gene: TRBV28
abundance: -
d_gene: TRBD1
j_gene: TRBJ1-2

CDR3aa: CASSHEDRYTDTQYF
CDR3nt: TGTGCCAGCAGCCACGAGGACAGGTACACAGATACGCAGTATTTT
v_gene: TRBV6-5
abundance: -
d_gene: TRBD1
j_gene: TRBJ2-3

CDR3aa: CATSEGDTNQPQHF
CDR3nt: TGTGCCACCAGTGAAGGGGACACTAATCAGCCCCAGCATTTT
v_gene: TRBV24-1
abundance: -
d_gene: -
j_gene: TRBJ1-5

CDR3aa: CASGLVLLRDNSYEQYF
CDR3nt: TGTGCTAGTGGTTTGGTTCTTCTCCGGGACAATAGCTACGAGCAGTACTTC
v_gene: TRBV12-5
abundance: -
d_gene: -
j_gene: TRBJ2-7

CDR3aa: CASSWTGVGYTF
CDR3nt: TGTGCCAGCAGTTGGACAGGGGTTGGCTACACCTTC
v_gene: TRBV28
abundance: -
d_gene: TRBD1
j_gene: TRBJ1-2